This passage covers 7 T cell receptor beta chains from one sample sequenced in a study of CD8+CD57+ T cells in acquired aplastic anemia. Researchers used genomic DNA as the template to profile TCR beta VDJ and CDR3. Via MiXCR, TCRdb re-called the reads, giving one row per CDR3 protein. The table shows 310,000 or so distinct CDR3 sequences, with roughly 59% occurring only once. Patients sequenced had flow cytometry evidence of CD8+CD57+ cell expansion. Sequenced: sorted CD4+, CD8+, or CD8+CD57+ T cells (not recorded which) from PBMCs. Source of these receptors: a human donor with aplastic anemia.

The chain recombines TRBV20-1 with TRBJ2-1; 12 bases line up with TRBD2. The CDR3 is 16 residues long. The V gene end was trimmed by 1 base and the J gene end by 7 bases; junction bases not matched to a gene: 8. Germline values: CDR1 DFQATT, CDR2 SNEGSKA (reference sequence). This CDR3 reads CSARVRGTSGFNEQFF. The CDR3 DNA reads TGCAGTGCTAGAGTGCGTGGGACTAGCGGGTTTAATGAGCAGTTCTTC.

This clonotype was observed many times. The chain links TRBV5-1 to TRBJ1-6; 9 bases map to TRBD1. Germline trimming cut 7 bases from V and 5 bases from J; bases unmatched to any gene: 7. Germline V gene sequence: CDR1 SGHRS, CDR2 YFSETQ. There are 15 residues in the CDR3. CDR3 residues: CASASRDRDNSPLHF. CDR3 bases: TGCGCCAGCGCTTCGCGGGACAGGGATAATTCACCCCTCCACTTT.

The J gene is TRBJ2-5, the V gene TRBV7-9; 7 bases align to TRBD1. Germline V gene sequence: CDR1 SEHNR, CDR2 FQNEAQ (reference sequence). Trimming removed 3 bases from V and 5 bases from J; junction bases left unmatched: 21. The CDR3 contains 19 residues. This chain's CDR3 is CASSLSSSHYRGWWETQYF. CDR3 in DNA: TGTGCCAGCAGCTTGTCCTCCTCCCACTACAGGGGTTGGTGGGAGACCCAGTACTTC.

There are many counts of this clonotype. Written as DNA, the CDR3 is TGTGCCAGCGGGACAGGGTTTAATGAGCAGTTCTTC. Translation: CASGTGFNEQFF. The genes are TRBV2 and TRBJ2-1, with 9 bases matching TRBD1. With V trimmed by 8 bases and J by 7 bases, 3 bases remained unmatched. The CDR3 covers 12 residues. Germline assignment: CDR1 SNHLY and CDR2 FYNNEI.

V and J are TRBV10-3 and TRBJ1-5; D call uncertain. Germline CDR1 is ENHRY and CDR2 is SYGVKD. Trimming removed 4 bases at V and 0 bases at J, with 7 bases between. The CDR3 spans 14 residues. The CDR3 DNA is TGTGCCATCAGTGCGAGTCATAGCAATCAGCCCCAGCATTTT. The encoded protein is CAISASHSNQPQHF.

V usage is TRBV20-1 and J usage is TRBJ2-1; D is perhaps TRBD2 (7 bases). The V end lost 4 bases, the J end lost 10 bases, and 17 bases lay between the germline ends. Per the germline V gene, CDR1 is DFQATT and CDR2 is SNEGSKA (reference sequence). The CDR3 has 13 residues. The CDR3 spells CSAIALRGGEQFF. The CDR3 region has the DNA TGCAGTGCTATAGCTTTGAGGGGGGGCGAGCAGTTCTTC.

The CDR3 DNA reads TGTGCCAGCAGTTTAAGACTAATAGAGACCCAGTACTTC. It encodes CASSLRLIETQYF. The rearrangement links TRBV9 to TRBJ2-5; the D gene is possibly TRBD2 (5 bases). The CDR3 runs to 13 residues. V lost 5 bases and J 4 bases, leaving 12 bases between the germline ends. Germline-derived CDR1 and CDR2 are SGDLS and YYNGEE.